Here is one T cell receptor beta chain with its context. Antigen: not known. This sample is drawn from a study of T cell repertoires in ileal Crohn's disease. Study as a whole: Postoperative therapy was given to about half: fewer than 14 thiopurines, fewer than 20 anti-TNF agents.

The data were produced by immunoSEQ multiplex PCR, yet TCRdb's version contains in-frame clones alone and is incomplete. The sample lists around 14,000 clones, roughly four fifths seen once, with about 4.5% in the top ten. Findings and limits, study-wide: High-frequency clones were more common in sorted CD8 than CD4 cells. All patients with clonality above 26.8% had endoscopic recurrence.

Trimming removed 3 bases from V and 2 bases from J, with 17 bases in between. The germline CDR1 and CDR2 sequences are LNHDA and SQIVND (reference sequence). This CDR3 spans 16 amino acids. The sample was ileal tissue. V usage is TRBV19 and J usage is TRBJ2-7, with D maybe TRBD2 (6 bases). This sequence originates from an adult with Crohn's disease. CDR3 sequence (DNA): TGTGCCAGTAGTATCGGACCAGGGAGGCGAACCTACGAGCAGTACTTC. Protein sequence: CASSIGPGRRTYEQYF. Supplemented by reference TRBV19 and TRBJ2-7, the full variable domain reads DGGITQSPKYLFRKEGQNVTLSCEQNLNHDAMYWYRQDPGQGLRLIYYSQIVNDFQKGDIAEGYSVSREKKESFPLTVTSAQKNPTAFYLCASSIGPGRRTYEQYFGPGTRLTVT.